The entry below describes one T cell receptor beta chain. The antigen is unknown. The source of the sample is a study of cytomegalovirus exposure and HLA in healthy donors. Study outcomes and limitations: The study carried out a later analysis of TCR beta sequences. It associated 15,000 to 20,000 of them with specific HLA alleles at a false discovery rate of 0.05.

60 Vbeta and 13 Jbeta primers were used in PCR. The protocol was immunoSEQ multiplex PCR, while the TCRdb copy is restricted to in-frame clones and leaves out a portion. The data show more than 85,000 clones, roughly 83% seen once. Germline V CDR1 and CDR2: SGHDT, YYEEEE. Trimming removed 4 bases from V and 6 bases from J; junction bases left unmatched: 6. The CDR3 contains 15 residues. The gene calls are TRBV5-6 and TRBJ1-5; 11 bases are a match to TRBD1. This TCR was recovered from a man in his forties in good health and CMV-seronegative. Sequencing was done on a sample of PBMCs. CDR3 amino acids: CASSRDRGLVQPQHF. DNA of the CDR3: TGTGCCAGCAGCAGGGACAGGGGGTTGGTTCAGCCCCAGCATTTT. The variable domain in full, completed from reference TRBV5-6 and TRBJ1-5, reads DAGVTQSPTHLIKTRGQQVTLRCSPKSGHDTVSWYQQALGQGPQFIFQYYEEEERQRGNFPDRFSGHQFPNYSSELNVNALLLGDSALYLCASSRDRGLVQPQHFGDGTRLSIL.